This is a list of T cell receptor beta chains from one sample in a study of control samples from healthy donors and cancer patients. Method: immunoSEQ multiplex PCR; TCRdb's copy keeps in-frame clones and lacks some. The sample contains some 140,000 clones, approximately 90% of which appear only once. The material sequenced was blood. These receptors were obtained from a young woman in good health. The CDR3 runs from the conserved cysteine through the conserved F or W. Fields, in order: V gene, J gene, CDR3 protein.

v_call: TRBV24-1; j_call: TRBJ2-7; cdr3_aa: CATIVGEQYF
v_call: TRBV29-1; j_call: TRBJ2-2; cdr3_aa: CSVAAGTNTGELFF
v_call: TRBV11-3; j_call: TRBJ1-1; cdr3_aa: CASSLDGEAFF
v_call: TRBV30; j_call: TRBJ2-3; cdr3_aa: CAWTPRVGLVSQYF
v_call: TRBV2; j_call: TRBJ2-3; cdr3_aa: CASSEINGLFSTDTQYF
v_call: TRBV29-1; j_call: TRBJ1-5; cdr3_aa: CSVEDLSIVAADSRHSNQPQHF
v_call: TRBV30; j_call: TRBJ1-1; cdr3_aa: CAWGEERTEAFF
v_call: TRBV27; j_call: TRBJ2-7; cdr3_aa: CASSLLAGTYEQYF
v_call: TRBV2; j_call: TRBJ2-5; cdr3_aa: CASSERQGTETQYF
v_call: TRBV5-4; j_call: TRBJ2-1; cdr3_aa: CASSLAAKRGPLYNEQFF
v_call: TRBV2; j_call: TRBJ1-1; cdr3_aa: CASSQQGGNTEAFF
v_call: TRBV11-2; j_call: TRBJ2-7; cdr3_aa: CASRSPGGWEQYF
v_call: TRBV15; j_call: TRBJ1-4; cdr3_aa: CATSRGRATNEKLFF
v_call: TRBV3-1/TRBV3-2; j_call: TRBJ2-7; cdr3_aa: CASSPGLASYEQYF
v_call: TRBV7-8; j_call: TRBJ1-5; cdr3_aa: CASSLGTGNSNQPQHF
v_call: TRBV19; j_call: TRBJ2-7; cdr3_aa: CASRAPGTYEQYF
v_call: TRBV28; j_call: TRBJ1-5; cdr3_aa: CASTNRSGRPGNQPQHF
v_call: TRBV5-6; j_call: TRBJ2-7; cdr3_aa: CASSLRYRPISYEQYF
v_call: TRBV7-9; j_call: TRBJ1-4; cdr3_aa: CASSLTEQGAYEKLFF
v_call: TRBV28; j_call: TRBJ2-4; cdr3_aa: CASSLFRGNIQYF
v_call: TRBV30; j_call: TRBJ1-4; cdr3_aa: CAWSVRGGVIF
v_call: TRBV2; j_call: TRBJ2-7; cdr3_aa: CASVSSFYEQYF
v_call: TRBV19; j_call: TRBJ2-7; cdr3_aa: CASSISLAGGRPYEQYF
v_call: TRBV18; j_call: TRBJ1-5; cdr3_aa: CASSPDGSNQPQHF
v_call: TRBV6-5; j_call: TRBJ1-1; cdr3_aa: CASSPRAREAFF
v_call: TRBV29-1; j_call: TRBJ1-1; cdr3_aa: CSVGQGRGTEAFF
v_call: TRBV3-1/TRBV3-2; j_call: TRBJ2-7; cdr3_aa: CASSDRDRAYEQYF
v_call: TRBV5-1; j_call: TRBJ2-5; cdr3_aa: CASSPLGTRGQETQYF
v_call: TRBV9; j_call: TRBJ2-3; cdr3_aa: CASSVTPSDTQYF
v_call: TRBV5-4; j_call: TRBJ1-4; cdr3_aa: CASSLDARHLFF
v_call: TRBV5-1; j_call: TRBJ2-3; cdr3_aa: CASSDPSGDTDTQYF
v_call: TRBV6-5; j_call: TRBJ2-1; cdr3_aa: CASTTSGRYNEQFF
v_call: TRBV19; j_call: TRBJ1-2; cdr3_aa: CASSMDRANYGYTF
v_call: TRBV5-1; j_call: TRBJ1-2; cdr3_aa: CASSSQGDVNYGYTF
v_call: TRBV30; j_call: TRBJ1-2; cdr3_aa: CAWSAEGDHGYTF
v_call: TRBV9; j_call: TRBJ1-1; cdr3_aa: CASSMQDNTEAFF
v_call: TRBV2; j_call: TRBJ2-5; cdr3_aa: CASRTRPEIVAETQYF
v_call: TRBV30; j_call: TRBJ1-3; cdr3_aa: CAWVLFSGNTIYF
v_call: TRBV28; j_call: TRBJ2-5; cdr3_aa: CASSSGGGETQYF
v_call: TRBV27; j_call: TRBJ1-2; cdr3_aa: CASSPTSYTRGGYTF
v_call: TRBV30; j_call: TRBJ1-4; cdr3_aa: CAWSEGLGTANEKLFF
v_call: TRBV7-9; j_call: TRBJ2-5; cdr3_aa: CASSLDRRETQYF
v_call: TRBV10-1; j_call: TRBJ2-3; cdr3_aa: CASSGAASTDTQYF
v_call: TRBV7-9; j_call: TRBJ2-7; cdr3_aa: CASSLSQGLYEQYF
v_call: TRBV6-2/TRBV6-3; j_call: TRBJ2-3; cdr3_aa: CASSRTSGSPDTQYF
v_call: TRBV28; j_call: TRBJ1-4; cdr3_aa: CASTRETNEKLFF
v_call: TRBV19; j_call: TRBJ2-3; cdr3_aa: CASSLAGGPSGTDTQYF
v_call: TRBV7-2; j_call: TRBJ2-7; cdr3_aa: CASSLVGTLAGTLYEQYF
v_call: TRBV7-6; j_call: TRBJ1-5; cdr3_aa: CASSYGQGANQPQHF
v_call: TRBV5-1; j_call: TRBJ2-1; cdr3_aa: CASSLGPNNEQFF
v_call: TRBV7-2; j_call: TRBJ2-7; cdr3_aa: CASSLLATTSYEQYF
v_call: TRBV19; j_call: TRBJ2-1; cdr3_aa: CASSIGGSGRAFYNEQFF
v_call: TRBV5-1; j_call: TRBJ2-3; cdr3_aa: CASATGLAGGQSDTQYF